The rows below give T cell receptor beta chains drawn from one sample of a study of T cell responses to AZD1222 COVID-19 vaccine. TCRdb's copy holds only in-frame clones and misses some; the assay was immunoSEQ multiplex PCR. Of 100,000 to 150,000 clones in the sample, 90% were seen once. The sequences come from peripheral blood, collected on day 0 of MenACWY control vaccination. Every receptor here comes from an adult in good health. The CDR3 runs from the conserved cysteine through the conserved F or W. A D gene is named only where the DNA matches it firmly. A clone size is listed for some rows: how often the clone was seen (once, few, many), or a class if it is expanded.

d_call | clone_size | j_call | v_call | cdr3_nt | cdr3_aa
. | . | TRBJ2-1 | TRBV6-1 | TGTGCCAGCAGTGAGCTACACGGCAGGGGTAGCGGTGAGCAGTTCTTC | CASSELHGRGSGEQFF
. | few | TRBJ1-5 | TRBV2 | TGTGCCAGCAGTGAATATGGGAAGGAAGGCAATCAGCCCCAGCATTTT | CASSEYGKEGNQPQHF
. | . | TRBJ2-7 | TRBV19 | TGTGCCAGTAGAGGGCAGGGCCTCTCCTACGAGCAGTACTTC | CASRGQGLSYEQYF
. | few | TRBJ1-6 | TRBV14 | TGTGCCAGCAGCCTAACTAATTCACCCCTCCACTTT | CASSLTNSPLHF
. | . | TRBJ2-3 | TRBV5-4 | TGTGCCAGCGGTAGTTCATTGGGGTTTCCAGATACGCAGTATTTT | CASGSSLGFPDTQYF
. | . | TRBJ2-6 | TRBV28 | TGTGCCAGCAGTTTTCAGGGCTCTGGGGCCAACGTCCTGACTTTC | CASSFQGSGANVLTF
. | . | TRBJ2-1 | TRBV4-2 | TGTGCCAGCAGCCAAGCCCTAGGGGCGGGCTCCTACAATGAGCAGTTCTTC | CASSQALGAGSYNEQFF
. | . | TRBJ2-1 | TRBV11-2 | TGTGCCAGCAGCTTACTGGGGCTGGAGTACAATGAGCAGTTCTTC | CASSLLGLEYNEQFF
. | . | TRBJ1-1 | TRBV14 | TGTGCCAGCAGCCAAGATCGGGGGGTGGAAGCTTTCTTT | CASSQDRGVEAFF
TRBD2 | . | TRBJ2-5 | TRBV11-2 | TGTGCCAGCAGCTCGCTAGCGGGGTCGGAGACCCAGTACTTC | CASSSLAGSETQYF
. | . | TRBJ1-6 | TRBV5-1 | TGCGCCAGCAGCTTGATTAATTCACCCCTCCACTTT | CASSLINSPLHF
TRBD2 | . | TRBJ2-7 | TRBV4-1 | TGCGCCAGCAGCCGTCTAGCGGTAGGCTACGAGCAGTACTTC | CASSRLAVGYEQYF
. | . | TRBJ2-3 | TRBV5-1 | TGCGCCAGCAGCGGTAGCCAAATGATTAGCACAGATACGCAGTATTTT | CASSGSQMISTDTQYF
. | . | TRBJ1-3 | TRBV2 | TGTGCCAGCAGGACTGCGCCCGGAAACACCATATATTTT | CASRTAPGNTIYF
. | once | TRBJ2-1 | TRBV24-1 | TGTGCCACCAGTGATTCGGGACACCCCCGGGTGAATGAGCAGTTCTTC | CATSDSGHPRVNEQFF
TRBD1 | . | TRBJ1-2 | TRBV13 | TGTGCCAGCAGCCGGGACAGGGCGGGCTATGGCTACACCTTC | CASSRDRAGYGYTF
. | . | TRBJ2-3 | TRBV18 | TGTGCCAGCTCACCTAGCACAGATACGCAGTATTTT | CASSPSTDTQYF
. | . | TRBJ2-1 | TRBV7-2 | TGTGCCAGCAGCTTCTCGGACGGCAACAATGAGCAGTTCTTC | CASSFSDGNNEQFF
TRBD1 | . | TRBJ2-5 | TRBV19 | TGTGCCAGTAGTTCCCACGGGACAGAAAACCAAGAGACCCAGTACTTC | CASSSHGTENQETQYF
. | . | TRBJ1-5 | TRBV7-2 | TGTGCCAGCAGCTTTTTACTAACCAATCAGCCCCAGCATTTT | CASSFLLTNQPQHF
TRBD1 | once | TRBJ1-2 | TRBV7-2 | TGTACCAGCAGCACAACCGGGACAGGTTATGGCTACACCTTC | CTSSTTGTGYGYTF
TRBD2 | . | TRBJ2-3 | TRBV5-4 | TGTGCCAGCACCCCCCCGGGGGGGCCATTGGATACGCAGTATTTT | CASTPPGGPLDTQYF
. | . | TRBJ1-6 | TRBV6-5 | TGTGCCAGCAGGGGGGCGGACGGATTAAATTCACCCCTCCACTTT | CASRGADGLNSPLHF
. | few | TRBJ2-2 | TRBV7-2 | TGTGCCAGCAGCCCATTACCGGACAGCTGGACCGGGGAGCTGTTTTTT | CASSPLPDSWTGELFF
. | . | TRBJ1-5 | TRBV4-1 | TGCGCCAGCAGCCAAGTATTTGGCAATCAGCCCCAGCATTTT | CASSQVFGNQPQHF
. | . | TRBJ2-1 | TRBV5-1 | TGCGCCAGCAGCTTGGTAGGATATGAGCAGTTCTTC | CASSLVGYEQFF
. | . | TRBJ1-5 | TRBV28 | TGTGCCAGCAGTTTACCCACTGGGATCGGCAATCAGCCCCAGCATTTT | CASSLPTGIGNQPQHF
. | . | TRBJ1-3 | TRBV30 | TGTGCCTGGAGTGTACGAGGGGGAAACACCATATATTTT | CAWSVRGGNTIYF
. | . | TRBJ1-1 | TRBV27 | TGTGCCAGCAGTTTACGGGGAACTGAAGCTTTCTTT | CASSLRGTEAFF
. | medium-sized | TRBJ1-1 | TRBV6-5 | TGTGCCAGCAGTTACGCCGGGGGGGTCGTTGAAGCTTTCTTT | CASSYAGGVVEAFF
TRBD1 | . | TRBJ2-3 | TRBV5-5 | TGTGCCAGCAGAACACAGGGGGCGCGGACAGATACGCAGTATTTT | CASRTQGARTDTQYF
. | once | TRBJ2-1 | TRBV7-8 | TGTGCCAGCAGCGCAAGGATTCCGTCATACAATGAGCAGTTCTTC | CASSARIPSYNEQFF
. | . | TRBJ2-1 | TRBV6-6 | TGTGCCAGCAGTTACGTGGGGGGAACGGGAGAGCAGTTCTTC | CASSYVGGTGEQFF
TRBD2 | . | TRBJ2-1 | TRBV10-2 | TGCGCCAGCAGTGAGGCGGAGCGGGGGAAGGACGAGCAGTTCTTC | CASSEAERGKDEQFF
TRBD1 | once | TRBJ1-4 | TRBV13 | TGTGCCAGCAGCCATACAGGGGGCGCAACTAATGAAAAACTGTTTTTT | CASSHTGGATNEKLFF
. | . | TRBJ1-2 | TRBV7-9 | TGTGCCAGCAGCTTAGACGCGGGTGGCTACACCTTC | CASSLDAGGYTF
TRBD1 | . | TRBJ2-1 | TRBV7-2 | TGTGCCAGCAGCATCGGACAGGGCAACAATGAGCAGTTCTTC | CASSIGQGNNEQFF
TRBD1 | . | TRBJ2-7 | TRBV5-1 | TGCGCCAGCAGCTGGGGCAGGACAGGAAGCTCCTACGAGCAGTACTTC | CASSWGRTGSSYEQYF
TRBD2 | . | TRBJ2-7 | TRBV28 | TGTGCCAGCAGTTTTCGCGGGAGGGACTACGAGCAGTACTTC | CASSFRGRDYEQYF
. | . | TRBJ1-2 | TRBV6-5 | TGTGCCAGGCAACTAAGTAGGGCCAACTATGGCTACACCTTC | CARQLSRANYGYTF
. | . | TRBJ1-4 | TRBV12-2 | TGTGCAAGTCGCTCGGACGACAGGGAAAAACTGTTTTTT | CASRSDDREKLFF
. | . | TRBJ2-5 | TRBV11-2 | TGTGCCAGCAGCGAGGGGACGGGGTACCAAGAGACCCAGTACTTC | CASSEGTGYQETQYF
. | . | TRBJ1-1 | TRBV2 | TGTGCCAGACTTACAGGGCGCACTGAAGCTTTCTTT | CARLTGRTEAFF
. | . | TRBJ2-3 | TRBV28 | TGTGCCAGCAGCCAAACGCCCCGGACGCAGTATTTT | CASSQTPRTQYF
TRBD1 | . | TRBJ1-5 | TRBV6-6 | TGTGCCAGCAGTTATTGGACAGGGACTGATCAGCCCCAGCATTTT | CASSYWTGTDQPQHF
. | . | TRBJ2-3 | TRBV7-3 | TGTGCCAGCAGCTTAGGTCAGGGCGGCACAGATACGCAGTATTTT | CASSLGQGGTDTQYF
. | . | TRBJ2-3 | TRBV27 | TGTGCCAGCAGTTTCGGAGATACGCAGTATTTT | CASSFGDTQYF
TRBD1 | . | TRBJ1-1 | TRBV28 | TGTGCCAGCAGCTACGTCCAGGGGGCGCGGACTGAAGCTTTCTTT | CASSYVQGARTEAFF
. | . | TRBJ2-1 | TRBV1 | TGCACCAGCAGCCATCTAACCCACGGAGGGAGTCCCTACAATGAGCAGTTCTTC | CTSSHLTHGGSPYNEQFF
TRBD1 | . | TRBJ1-5 | TRBV19 | TGTGCCAGTAGTGTTAACAGGGGACTCGGCTATAGCAATCAGCCCCAGCATTTT | CASSVNRGLGYSNQPQHF
TRBD2 | . | TRBJ2-3 | TRBV10-3 | TGTGCCATCAGGGATTACTCCGGGACTAGCGGGGCTAGCACAGATACGCAGTATTTT | CAIRDYSGTSGASTDTQYF
. | . | TRBJ1-2 | TRBV6-5 | TGTGCCAGCAGCCCGGACAGAATTTATGGCTACACCTTC | CASSPDRIYGYTF
TRBD1 | . | TRBJ1-2 | TRBV6-5 | TGTGCCAGCGGACAGGGCGGCTATGGCTACACCTTC | CASGQGGYGYTF
. | . | TRBJ1-2 | TRBV10-3 | TGTGCCATCTCCGCGGACCTGTATGGCTACACCTTC | CAISADLYGYTF